These 28 T cell receptor beta chains originate from one sample sequenced in a study of T cells in Graves' hyperthyroidism and ophthalmopathy. Researchers took RNA transcripts and amplified the TCR beta CDR3 regions from them. An initial round of RT-PCR targeting the TCR CDR3 relied on the HTBI primer set. One entry per CDR3 protein, called by TCRdb with MiXCR from the multiplex PCR reads. The sample includes under 300,000 distinct CDR3 sequences, roughly 15% of them seen just once. Sample: blood. The receptors derive from a woman aged 50 to 60 with Graves' hyperthyroidism that later progressed to Graves' ophthalmopathy.

This clonotype was seen more than once but under ten times. The rearrangement links TRBV6-1 to TRBJ2-5, with 7 positions matching TRBD2. This CDR3 is built from 16 residues. Losses at the gene ends were 3 bases for V and 5 bases for J; bases not matched to a gene: 12. CDR1 is MNHNS and CDR2 is SASEGT in the germline V gene. CDR3 sequence: CASSDSGGPAMETQYF. CDR3 DNA sequence: TGTGCCAGCAGTGATTCGGGGGGTCCAGCCATGGAGACCCAGTACTTC.

This clonotype was seen at least ten times. The CDR3 DNA is TGCGCCAGCAGCTTGGCTCAGGGGATCACTGAAGCTTTCTTT. Translating gives CASSLAQGITEAFF. The V gene is TRBV5-1, the J gene TRBJ1-1, with a possible D match to TRBD1 (6 bases). Trimming left V 0 bases short and J 4 bases short, with 10 bases between. The CDR3 sequence is 14 residues long. Germline V gives CDR1 SGHRS, CDR2 YFSETQ.

The sample holds many counts of this clonotype. The chain uses TRBV5-1 and TRBJ2-7; maybe TRBD1 (7 bases). CDR1 is SGHRS, CDR2 YFSETQ, per germline. The CDR3 length is 14 residues. V was shortened by 2 bases and J by 5 bases, with 14 bases between the two germline ends. The DNA of the CDR3 is TGCGCCAGCAGCTTTGTCAGGGGGGACAACGAGCAGTACTTC. This codes for CASSFVRGDNEQYF.

This clonotype was recorded a few times. V gene TRBV27 combines with J gene TRBJ1-6; tentatively, D is TRBD1 (5 bases). Germline V gene sequence: CDR1 MNHEY, CDR2 SMNVEV (reference sequence). The CDR3 loop spans 16 amino acids. V was trimmed by 1 base and J by 0 bases, leaving 7 bases between them. For the CDR3, the DNA is TGTGCCAGCAGTTTATTTGGGGGCTCCTATAATTCACCCCTCCACTTT. This sequence encodes CASSLFGGSYNSPLHF.

This clonotype was seen ten or more times. This chain uses TRBV27 with TRBJ2-1, with 8 bases matching TRBD2. Germline CDR1 reads MNHEY; CDR2 reads SMNVEV (reference sequence). The ends lost 3 bases at V and 4 bases at J; junction bases unmatched: 5. This CDR3 contains 15 residues. CDR3 coding DNA: TGTGCCAGCAGTTTCGGCGGGAGGCCATACAATGAGCAGTTCTTC. It translates to CASSFGGRPYNEQFF.

There are many counts of this clonotype. The chain has TRBV28 and TRBJ2-1; 7 bases match TRBD2. The germline V gene has CDR1 MDHEN and CDR2 SYDVKM. With 7 bases clipped from V and 7 bases from J, the junction kept 7 bases outside the gene matches. The CDR3 is 13 residues long. The CDR3 DNA sequence: TGTGCCAGCACCATCGGGGGGAGGAATGAGCAGTTCTTC. Its translation: CASTIGGRNEQFF.

In this sample, this clonotype turned up many times. The V gene is TRBV20-1, the J gene TRBJ2-1; 12 positions match TRBD2. The junction had 11 bases not matched to a gene; V was cut back by 5 bases and J by 0 bases. The germline V gene encodes CDR1 DFQATT and CDR2 SNEGSKA (reference sequence). The CDR3 runs to 18 residues. The CDR3 nucleotides are TGCAGTGCTCCCCTAGCGGGAGGGCAGCTGAGCTCCTACAATGAGCAGTTCTTC. The encoded protein is CSAPLAGGQLSSYNEQFF.

The chain uses TRBV4-1 and TRBJ2-7; 9 nucleotides line up with TRBD2. Germline CDR1 is MGHRA and CDR2 is YSYEKL. Trimming removed 2 bases from V and 5 bases from J; junction bases left unmatched: 10. This CDR3 has 16 residues. The CDR3 DNA reads as TGCGCCAGCAGCCAAACTCATAGCGGGAGAAGCAACGAGCAGTACTTC. Its protein is CASSQTHSGRSNEQYF.

This clonotype has at least ten counts. The V call is TRBV18, the J call TRBJ1-2; 9 nucleotides line up with TRBD1. Germline CDR1 is KGHSH and CDR2 is LQKENI. V was clipped by 6 bases and J by 1 base; unmatched bases: 3. The CDR3 runs to 14 residues. The CDR3 spells CASSVGQGNYGYTF. CDR3 sequence (DNA): TGTGCCAGCTCTGTGGGACAGGGTAACTATGGCTACACCTTC. The full variable domain, in which reference TRBV18 and TRBJ1-2 provide the parts outside the CDR3, is NAGVMQNPRHLVRRRGQEARLRCSPMKGHSHVYWYRQLPEEGLKFMVYLQKENIIDESGMPKERFSAEFPKEGPSILRIQQVVRGDSAAYFCASSVGQGNYGYTFGSGTRLTVV.

This clonotype was counted at least ten times. This chain links TRBV28 with TRBJ2-3, with 9 bases that match TRBD1. CDR3 length: 15 residues. Per germline, CDR1 MDHEN and CDR2 SYDVKM. V shed 3 bases, J shed 5 bases, and the junction held 6 bases outside the gene matches. The DNA of the CDR3 is TGTGCCAGCAGTTTCGCCGGGACAGGGAAAGATACGCAGTATTTT. This translates into CASSFAGTGKDTQYF.

This clonotype occurred many times. V usage is TRBV5-5 and J usage is TRBJ2-1; 8 bases match TRBD2. CDR1 is SGHKS and CDR2 is YYEKEE in the germline V gene (reference sequence). This CDR3 contains 16 residues. With V trimmed by 2 bases and J by 1 base, 5 bases remained unmatched. The CDR3 DNA is TGTGCCAGCAGCTTCAGGAGCGGGAGTTCCTACAATGAGCAGTTCTTC. It yields the protein CASSFRSGSSYNEQFF.

This clonotype was observed many times. The chain couples TRBV5-1 to TRBJ2-3, with 7 bases aligning to TRBD2. This CDR3 has 15 residues. V lost 6 bases and J lost 0; bases outside the gene matches: 7. Germline V gene sequence: CDR1 SGHRS, CDR2 YFSETQ. The CDR3 loop is CASMRSGASTDTQYF. CDR3 DNA: TGCGCCAGCATGCGAAGCGGGGCTAGCACAGATACGCAGTATTTT. Full variable domain (rest looked up from reference TRBV5-1 and TRBJ2-3): KAGVTQTPRYLIKTRGQQVTLSCSPISGHRSVSWYQQTPGQGLQFLFEYFSETQRNKGNFPGRFSGRQFSNSRSEMNVSTLELGDSALYLCASMRSGASTDTQYFGPGTRLTVL.

The chain has TRBV10-3 and TRBJ1-1; D uncertain. V lost 8 bases and J lost 3, with 13 bases in between. The germline CDR1 and CDR2 sequences are ENHRY and SYGVKD. This CDR3 is built from 13 residues. The chain's CDR3 is CAIGSIRDTEAFF. In nucleotides, the CDR3 is TGTGCCATCGGCAGTATAAGAGACACTGAAGCTTTCTTT.

This clonotype was counted a few times. The V gene is TRBV10-3, the J gene TRBJ2-2; 11 bases align to TRBD2. Germline V gene lookup returns CDR1 ENHRY and CDR2 SYGVKD. There are 16 residues in the CDR3. V shed 5 bases, J shed 5 bases, and the junction held 7 bases outside the gene matches. The CDR3 DNA follows: TGTGCCATCAGTCTCCTAGCGGGAGGAGGGACCGGGGAGCTGTTTTTT. The encoded protein is CAISLLAGGGTGELFF.

V and J are TRBV12-3 or TRBV12-4 and TRBJ1-2; no firm D call. CDR3 length: 13 amino acids. Trimming removed 6 bases from V and 4 bases from J, with 12 bases in between. The CDR3 here is CASRAKASYGYTF. The DNA of the CDR3 is TGTGCCAGCAGGGCGAAGGCGAGCTATGGCTACACCTTC.

This clonotype qualifies as medium-sized. The chain has TRBV28 and TRBJ2-3, with D possibly being TRBD1 (6 bases). The CDR3 runs 14 residues. Germline values: CDR1 MDHEN, CDR2 SYDVKM. Trimming cost V 5 bases and J 4 bases, with 13 bases left between them. CDR3 sequence (DNA): TGTGCCAGCAGTAGGGGGAGAGGAGCAGATACGCAGTATTTT. Translating gives CASSRGRGADTQYF.

The chain couples TRBV27 to TRBJ2-1, with D possibly called TRBD1 or TRBD2 (6 bases each). Germline V CDR1 and CDR2: MNHEY, SMNVEV (reference sequence). The CDR3 consists of 15 residues. V was shortened by 3 bases and J by 9 bases, with 18 bases between the two germline ends. CDR3 protein: CASSFGGGRVGEQFF. The CDR3, as DNA: TGTGCCAGCAGTTTCGGAGGGGGGAGAGTTGGTGAGCAGTTCTTC.

The rearrangement joins TRBV20-1 to TRBJ2-5, with 13 bases fitting TRBD2. Germline trimming cut 1 base from V and 1 base from J; bases unmatched to any gene: 3. The CDR3 contains 16 residues. Germline CDR1 and CDR2: DFQATT and SNEGSKA (reference sequence). CDR3: CSARGLAGGLQETQYF. The CDR3, as DNA: TGCAGTGCTAGAGGACTAGCGGGAGGCCTCCAAGAGACCCAGTACTTC.

At least ten counts were recorded for this clonotype. The chain uses TRBV12-3 or TRBV12-4 and TRBJ1-6; 7 nucleotides match TRBD1. V was pared by 6 bases and J by 1 base, with 9 bases of the junction left unmatched. The CDR3 runs 17 residues. CDR3 sequence reads: CASRPDRAKSYNSPLHF. CDR3 in DNA: TGTGCCAGCAGACCCGACAGGGCGAAGTCCTATAATTCACCCCTCCACTTT.

This clonotype was seen ten or more times. V gene TRBV18 combines with J gene TRBJ1-2; D not certain. The CDR3 spans 12 residues. V was pared by 1 base and J by 7 bases, with 7 bases between. CDR1 KGHSH and CDR2 LQKENI come from the germline V gene. This CDR3 is CASSPQELGYTF. CDR3 in DNA: TGTGCCAGCTCACCACAGGAGCTTGGCTACACCTTC.

This clonotype was recorded a few times. The CDR3 protein is CSAREHGLAGERAKNIQYF. CDR3 nucleotide sequence: TGCAGTGCTAGAGAACATGGACTAGCGGGAGAGAGGGCCAAAAACATTCAGTACTTC. This rearrangement joins TRBV20-1 to TRBJ2-4; 13 nucleotides line up with TRBD2. This CDR3 spans 19 amino acids. Germline lookup yields CDR1 DFQATT and CDR2 SNEGSKA (reference sequence). Germline trimming cut 0 bases from V and 1 base from J; bases unmatched to any gene: 9.

This clonotype was recorded at least ten times. The rearrangement links TRBV7-9 to TRBJ2-3, with 7 bases lining up with TRBD2. Germline assignment: CDR1 SEHNR and CDR2 FQNEAQ (reference sequence). The CDR3 length is 13 residues. J gave up 4 bases and V 2 bases, and 0 bases lay outside the gene matches. The DNA of the CDR3 is TGTGCCAGCAGCTTAAGCGGGGCAGATACGCAGTATTTT. Its protein product is CASSLSGADTQYF.

This clonotype has ten or more counts. The chain is built from TRBV5-1 and TRBJ2-3; tentatively, D is TRBD1 (6 bases). V dropped 6 bases and J dropped 0 bases, with 14 bases sitting between them. The CDR3 loop spans 15 amino acids. Germline V gene data show CDR1 as SGHRS and CDR2 as YFSETQ. The CDR3: CASNVQGGSTDTQYF. The CDR3 DNA follows: TGCGCCAGCAATGTACAGGGTGGTAGCACAGATACGCAGTATTTT.

This clonotype was observed many times. The rearrangement links TRBV2 to TRBJ2-1; no clear D. CDR1 SNHLY and CDR2 FYNNEI come from the germline V gene. The CDR3 runs 12 residues. Between the trimmed V and J ends, which lost 4 bases and 8 bases, there was a span of 9 bases. In DNA form, the CDR3 reads TGTGCCAGCAGTGTCTTTTGGGATGAGCAGTTCTTC. Translated: CASSVFWDEQFF.

This clonotype was found a few times. CDR3 nucleotide sequence: TGTGCCATCAGTGAGTACCCCCTGACAGGACCTCGGGGTGGCGGTGGCTACACCTTC. Translation: CAISEYPLTGPRGGGGYTF. The chain carries TRBV10-3 and TRBJ1-2, with D perhaps matching TRBD1 (6 bases). V lost 1 base and J lost 7, with 28 bases in between. The CDR3 spans 19 residues. Per the germline V gene, CDR1 is ENHRY and CDR2 is SYGVKD.

V and J are TRBV5-1 and TRBJ1-2; no firm D call. The CDR3 runs 14 residues. Germline values: CDR1 SGHRS, CDR2 YFSETQ. Between the trimmed V and J ends, which lost 7 bases and 3 bases, there was a span of 16 bases. In DNA, the CDR3 is TGCGCCAGCGGTGAAGGTCCAGGACACTATGGCTACACCTTC. This gives the protein CASGEGPGHYGYTF.

At least ten counts were recorded for this clonotype. The rearrangement links TRBV2 to TRBJ2-4; the D is unclear. Germline V gives CDR1 SNHLY, CDR2 FYNNEI. V was shortened by 2 bases and J by 1 base, with 9 bases between the two germline ends. The CDR3 covers 15 residues. The CDR3 DNA reads TGTGCCAGCAGTGAATCAAGGTGGGCCAAAAACATTCAGTACTTC. This encodes CASSESRWAKNIQYF.

This chain connects TRBV6-1 to TRBJ2-6; maybe TRBD1 (6 bases). The CDR3 spans 16 residues. V lost 5 bases and J lost 1, with 12 bases in between. In germline, CDR1 is MNHNS, CDR2 SASEGT. CDR3 amino acids: CASSSAGVSGANVLTF. CDR3 nucleotide sequence: TGTGCCAGCAGTTCCGCAGGGGTTTCTGGGGCCAACGTCCTGACTTTC.